This T cell receptor (beta chain) was observed in a study of blood T cell repertoires in COVID-19. As for the study in general: The United States, Italy and Spain provided the acute and convalescent COVID-19 samples. PBMCs, B-cell-depleted T cells, or T cells provided the cDNA or gDNA that made up the material.

In the authors' workflow: Using reference gene primer amplification, nucleated cell counts were estimated. Here immunoSEQ multiplex PCR was the method, and the copy in TCRdb shows in-frame clones only, minus some. V, J and clone size are those of that table, while D and trimming were read from the DNA. Here the sample spans 25,000 to 35,000 clones, 85% to 95% being singletons. The CDR3 is 15 residues long. The germline gives CDR1 SGHTA, CDR2 FQGTGA. V lost 2 bases and J 8 bases, leaving 15 bases between the germline ends. This clonotype was sampled from a human donor in a cohort sampled during active COVID-19. The sample consisted of peripheral blood. The chain combines TRBV7-3 with TRBJ1-4; TRBD1 might be the D (5 bases). The CDR3 coding sequence is TGTGCCAGCAGCTTACGTCCAGGGTTAGGGGAAAAACTGTTTTTT. This codes for CASSLRPGLGEKLFF. Full variable domain (outside the CDR3, taken from reference TRBV7-3 and TRBJ1-4): GAGVSQTPSNKVTEKGKYVELRCDPISGHTALYWYRQSLGQGPEFLIYFQGTGAADDSGLPNDRFFAVRPEGSVSTLKIQRTERGDSAVYLCASSLRPGLGEKLFFGSGTQLSVL.